This T cell receptor (beta chain) was retrieved from a study of vaccination and CD4 T cells after COVID-19. Across the study: Four females and six males made up the convalescents, two of whom were Hispanic.

Sequenced with the Oncomine TCR Beta short-read assay was DNA taken from cultured CD4+ T cells. TCRdb recomputed calls from the PCR reads with MiXCR, one row per CDR3 protein. This sample carries some 13,000 distinct CDR3 sequences, around two fifths of them seen once, and the ten largest clones take approximately 15%. Trimming cost V 4 bases and J 13 bases, with 19 bases left between them. The CDR3 has 14 residues. The germline V gene encodes CDR1 SGHTA and CDR2 FQGNSA. General study findings and limits: In convalescent patients, a median 86.3% of reactive clones appeared only post-vaccination.

This clonotype has a handful of counts. Its antigen is not identified. The treatment denotes: roughly 10-day PBMC culture with coronavirus spike peptide pools or control peptides (ViraFEST assay). Under the ViraFEST approach, antigen-specific T cells were expanded with peptide pools and TCRs subsequently sequenced. Cultures of PBMCs, around 2 million per well, were set up with 10 IU/ml IL-2 and 8 to 10 ug/ml peptide pools. This TCR came from a human donor who had recovered from COVID-19. Sequencing input: CD4+ T cells from blood, cultured in vitro. The chain uses TRBV7-2 and TRBJ1-4, with D possibly being TRBD1 (6 bases). The DNA for the CDR3 is TGTGCCAGCAGCTCCCTCTCTACAGGGTCGAGACTGTTTTTT. Protein sequence: CASSSLSTGSRLFF. Filled out from reference TRBV7-2 and TRBJ1-4, the complete variable domain reads GAGVSQSPSNKVTEKGKDVELRCDPISGHTALYWYRQSLGQGLEFLIYFQGNSAPDKSGLPSDRFSAERTGGSVSTLTIQRTQQEDSAVYLCASSSLSTGSRLFFGSGTQLSVL.